Listed below are T cell receptor beta chains from one sample, sequenced in a study of shared clonotypes between healthy human individuals. The data were produced by immunoSEQ multiplex PCR, yet TCRdb's version contains in-frame clones alone and is incomplete. The profile shows about 2.4 million clones, just over 90% of them singletons. The specimen was naive CD4+ T cells sorted from blood. The origin of the receptors is a man in his late teens or twenties in good health. The CDR3 runs from the conserved cysteine through the conserved F or W. The D gene is left open where the match is weak. The size field is filled for only some rows; it gives once, few, many or a size class.

j_gene,d_gene,abundance,v_gene,CDR3nt,CDR3aa
TRBJ1-1,TRBD1,.,TRBV5-7,TGTGCCAGCAGCTTAAACAGGGGTAGGAACACTGAAGCTTTCTTT,CASSLNRGRNTEAFF
TRBJ2-2,.,.,TRBV28,TGTGCCAGCAGTTTTAGGGGCCCGAACACCGGGGAGCTGTTTTTT,CASSFRGPNTGELFF
TRBJ2-1,.,.,TRBV6-5,TGTGCCAGCAGCCTTGGTCGTGAGCAGTTCTTC,CASSLGREQFF
TRBJ2-7,.,.,TRBV19,TGTGCCAGTAGAAAACCAGGGGTCTACGAGCAGTACTTC,CASRKPGVYEQYF
TRBJ2-2,.,.,TRBV19,TGTGCCAGTAGCTCCCTTGCAAGGGACACCGGGGAGCTGTTTTTT,CASSSLARDTGELFF
TRBJ1-2,.,once,TRBV2,TGTGCCAGCAGTAAGGACAGTATGGGCTATGGCTACACCTTC,CASSKDSMGYGYTF
TRBJ1-1,.,.,TRBV18,TGTGCCAGCTCACCCAACGTAATCCCCTCGACACTGAACACTGAAGCTTTCTTT,CASSPNVIPSTLNTEAFF
TRBJ2-1,.,.,TRBV18,TGTGCCAGCTCACCACCCAAGACAACACCGTACAATGAGCAGTTCTTC,CASSPPKTTPYNEQFF
TRBJ1-4,.,.,TRBV28,TGTGCCAGCAGACCCACCGACGGCGAAAAACTGTTTTTT,CASRPTDGEKLFF
TRBJ1-1,TRBD1,.,TRBV5-1,TGCGCCAGCAGCTTGCTGTCAGGGGGAGATATCACTGAAGCTTTCTTT,CASSLLSGGDITEAFF
TRBJ1-2,.,.,TRBV14,TGTGCCAGCAGCCAAGATAGGAGGGGCTACACCTTC,CASSQDRRGYTF
TRBJ2-3,.,.,TRBV11-2,TGTGCCAGCAGACCCATAAAGGGGGGCACAGATACGCAGTATTTT,CASRPIKGGTDTQYF
TRBJ2-7,.,.,TRBV19,TGTGCCAGTAGAGGGACGGGTAAGAGCGGTAGCGAGCAGTACTTC,CASRGTGKSGSEQYF
TRBJ1-1,.,.,TRBV5-1,TGCGCCAGCAGCCTCTCCGCCCCGAACACTGAAGCTTTCTTT,CASSLSAPNTEAFF
TRBJ2-5,TRBD2,.,TRBV30,TGTGCCTGGAAGTTAGCGGGAGGCCCGGTGGCCCAGTACTTC,CAWKLAGGPVAQYF
TRBJ2-5,.,.,TRBV9,TGTGCCAGCAGCGTAGCGGGTATGGAGACCCAGTACTTC,CASSVAGMETQYF
TRBJ2-3,.,.,TRBV6-1,TGTGCCAGCAGTGAAGTGGCACGGGGTGATACGCAGTATTTT,CASSEVARGDTQYF
TRBJ1-1,.,once,TRBV7-2,TGTGCCAGCAGCTCTAACAGGGTAGGGGCGAACACTGAAGCTTTCTTT,CASSSNRVGANTEAFF
TRBJ1-1,TRBD1,.,TRBV5-1,TGCGCCAGCAGCCTTTCCGGGACAGGGAATACTGAAGCTTTCTTT,CASSLSGTGNTEAFF
TRBJ2-7,TRBD2,.,TRBV7-9,TGTGCCAGCAGCTTAACGGGACTAGCGGAGCAGTACTTC,CASSLTGLAEQYF
TRBJ1-5,TRBD1,few,TRBV5-1,TGCGCCAGCAGCTCAATTCCGGGACAGGGATTAGGTCAGCCCCAGCATTTT,CASSSIPGQGLGQPQHF
TRBJ2-7,.,.,TRBV11-2,TGTGCCAGCAGCCCTCGACTAGATTCGGTGGACGAGCAGTACTTC,CASSPRLDSVDEQYF
TRBJ2-1,TRBD2,.,TRBV7-9,TGTGCCAGCAGCCTAGCGGGAGGGGTATACAATGAGCAGTTCTTC,CASSLAGGVYNEQFF
TRBJ2-7,.,.,TRBV5-4,TGTGCCAGCAGCTTCATGAGAGAGGGAACTCACGAGCAGTACTTC,CASSFMREGTHEQYF